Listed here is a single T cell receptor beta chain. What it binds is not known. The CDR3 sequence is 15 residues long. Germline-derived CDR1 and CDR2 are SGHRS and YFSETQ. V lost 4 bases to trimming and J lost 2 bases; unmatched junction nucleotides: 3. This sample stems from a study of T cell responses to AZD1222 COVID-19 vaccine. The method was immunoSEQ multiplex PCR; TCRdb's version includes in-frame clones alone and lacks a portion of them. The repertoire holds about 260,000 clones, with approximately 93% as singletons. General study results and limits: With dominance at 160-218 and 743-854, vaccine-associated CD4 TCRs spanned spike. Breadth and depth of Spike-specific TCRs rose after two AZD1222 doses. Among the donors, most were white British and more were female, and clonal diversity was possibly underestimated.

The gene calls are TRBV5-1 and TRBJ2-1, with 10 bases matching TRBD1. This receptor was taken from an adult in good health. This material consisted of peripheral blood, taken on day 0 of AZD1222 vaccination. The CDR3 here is CASSRGTGAYNEQFF. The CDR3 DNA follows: TGCGCCAGCAGCCGAGGGACAGGGGCCTACAATGAGCAGTTCTTC.